The rows below give T cell receptor beta chains drawn from one sample of a study of yellow fever vaccine responses in identical twins. TCRdb re-derived calls from the RT-PCR reads in MiXCR, one entry per CDR3 protein. The repertoire includes 500 or so distinct CDR3 sequences, approximately 87% of them detected once, and approximately 16% sits in the top ten. Sequencing used T cells from blood (PBMCs), unsorted or a sorted subset (not recorded which), obtained before or after yellow fever vaccination (not recorded which). The source is a woman in her late teens or twenties who received the yellow fever vaccine. Each CDR3 is given with its conserved first and last residue. The D gene is left open where the match is weak.

d_call	v_call	cdr3_aa
NA	TRBV4-2	CASSQAEVGEQFF
NA	TRBV2	CASSEGRSNQPQHF
NA	TRBV15	CATSRTTRVAGHHEQYF
TRBD2	TRBV13	CASRGTSGFNEQFF
NA	TRBV5-1	CASSREGGGGETQYF
TRBD1	TRBV4-1	CASSQDGTGRNTEAFF
TRBD1	TRBV6-2/TRBV6-3	CASSYDRGFTGELFF
TRBD1	TRBV15	CATSRVSGTGFYEQYF
TRBD2	TRBV12-3/TRBV12-4	CASSQTPSGIYNEQFF
NA	TRBV29-1	CSVHNEQFF
NA	TRBV11-1	CASSPDTYYNEQFF
TRBD2	TRBV29-1	CSALGGRSHEQFF
NA	TRBV5-5	CASSLNAFKAFF
NA	TRBV4-1	CASSQERLNTEAFF
NA	TRBV4-2	CASSQAGGGDNSYEQYF
NA	TRBV14	CASSQDQRGATEAFF